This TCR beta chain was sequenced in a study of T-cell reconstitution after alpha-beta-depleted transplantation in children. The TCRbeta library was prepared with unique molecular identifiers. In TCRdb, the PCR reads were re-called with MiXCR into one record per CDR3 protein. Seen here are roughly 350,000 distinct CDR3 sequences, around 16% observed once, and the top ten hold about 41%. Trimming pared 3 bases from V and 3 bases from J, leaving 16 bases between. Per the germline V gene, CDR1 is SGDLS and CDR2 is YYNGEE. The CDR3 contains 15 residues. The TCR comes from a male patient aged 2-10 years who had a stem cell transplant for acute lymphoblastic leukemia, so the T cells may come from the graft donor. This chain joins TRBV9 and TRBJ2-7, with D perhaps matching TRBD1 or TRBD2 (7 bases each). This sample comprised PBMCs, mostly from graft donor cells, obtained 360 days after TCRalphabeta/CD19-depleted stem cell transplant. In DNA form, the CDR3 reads TGTGCCAGCAGCGCAGGGGGGGGCGAATTCTACGAGCAGTACTTC. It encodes CASSAGGGEFYEQYF.